The rows below give T cell receptor beta chains drawn from one sample of a study of patients and donors after allogeneic stem cell transplantation. TCRdb called the RT-PCR reads again in MiXCR, with one record for every CDR3 protein. The sample includes 70,000 to 100,000 distinct CDR3 sequences, roughly 4.9% seen only once; the top ten take 2.6%. Input material: blood, either unsorted or a sorted T cell fraction (not recorded which). The source of these receptors is a human donor who was either an allogeneic HSCT recipient or a stem cell or donor lymphocyte infusion donor (not recorded which). It is not recorded whose cells these are; they may come from a transplant donor. Each CDR3 is given with its conserved first and last residue. Each record gives: D gene, clone size, V gene, J gene, CDR3 protein, CDR3 DNA. The D gene is left open where the match is weak. For some rows the clone size is stated as once, few or many, or as a class when expanded; others skip it.

d_gene: NA; abundance: many; v_gene: TRBV9; j_gene: TRBJ1-1; CDR3aa: CASSVGHWATEAFF; CDR3nt: TGTGCCAGCAGCGTGGGTCATTGGGCCACTGAAGCTTTCTTT
d_gene: TRBD1; abundance: many; v_gene: TRBV5-1; j_gene: TRBJ1-3; CDR3aa: CASSLDRGYGNTIYF; CDR3nt: TGCGCCAGCAGCTTGGACAGGGGGTACGGAAACACCATATATTTT
d_gene: NA; abundance: many; v_gene: TRBV20-1; j_gene: TRBJ2-7; CDR3aa: CSASPPTGRESSYEQYF; CDR3nt: TGCAGTGCTAGTCCCCCTACAGGGAGGGAGAGCTCCTACGAGCAGTACTTC
d_gene: TRBD1; abundance: many; v_gene: TRBV20-1; j_gene: TRBJ1-2; CDR3aa: CSASGTGGRTNYGYTF; CDR3nt: TGCAGTGCTAGTGGGACAGGGGGGAGGACTAACTATGGCTACACCTTC
d_gene: NA; abundance: many; v_gene: TRBV5-1; j_gene: TRBJ1-4; CDR3aa: CASSFEPGGGKLFF; CDR3nt: TGCGCCAGCAGCTTCGAACCGGGAGGAGGAAAACTGTTTTTT
d_gene: NA; abundance: many; v_gene: TRBV21-1; j_gene: TRBJ1-6; CDR3aa: CASSPPQPPLLHF; CDR3nt: TGTGCCAGCAGCCCTCCGCAACCTCCTCTCCTCCACTTT
d_gene: NA; abundance: many; v_gene: TRBV5-6; j_gene: TRBJ2-1; CDR3aa: CASSLENEQFF; CDR3nt: TGTGCCAGCAGCTTGGAAAATGAGCAGTTCTTC
d_gene: NA; abundance: many; v_gene: TRBV29-1; j_gene: TRBJ1-4; CDR3aa: CSVRRRTNEKLFF; CDR3nt: TGCAGCGTTCGACGTAGGACTAATGAAAAACTGTTTTTT
d_gene: TRBD1; abundance: many; v_gene: TRBV18; j_gene: TRBJ2-7; CDR3aa: CASSPYRTQGGKYEQYF; CDR3nt: TGTGCCAGCTCACCATACCGGACACAGGGGGGTAAATACGAGCAGTACTTC
d_gene: NA; abundance: NA; v_gene: TRBV28; j_gene: TRBJ1-5; CDR3aa: CASKTRSNQPQHF; CDR3nt: TGTGCCAGCAAGACACGCAGCAATCAGCCCCAGCATTTT
d_gene: NA; abundance: NA; v_gene: TRBV5-1; j_gene: TRBJ2-3; CDR3aa: CASSSDGVSTDTQYF; CDR3nt: TGCGCCAGCAGCTCGGACGGGGTTAGCACAGATACGCAGTATTTT
d_gene: TRBD2; abundance: NA; v_gene: TRBV4-1; j_gene: TRBJ2-5; CDR3aa: CASSYSSGGDQETQYF; CDR3nt: TGCGCCAGCAGCTACTCTAGCGGGGGAGACCAAGAGACCCAGTACTTC
d_gene: TRBD2; abundance: NA; v_gene: TRBV15; j_gene: TRBJ2-3; CDR3aa: CATSRTSGRTDTQYF; CDR3nt: TGTGCCACCAGCAGGACTAGCGGCCGCACAGATACGCAGTATTTT
d_gene: NA; abundance: many; v_gene: TRBV7-3; j_gene: TRBJ1-2; CDR3aa: CASSLNRAGDGYTF; CDR3nt: TGTGCCAGCAGCTTAAATCGGGCAGGGGATGGCTACACCTTC
d_gene: NA; abundance: many; v_gene: TRBV20-1; j_gene: TRBJ1-4; CDR3aa: CRWDRPTNEKLFF; CDR3nt: TGCAGGTGGGACCGTCCAACTAATGAAAAACTGTTTTTT
d_gene: TRBD1; abundance: many; v_gene: TRBV7-6; j_gene: TRBJ1-4; CDR3aa: CASSPGQGFTNEKLFF; CDR3nt: TGTGCCAGCAGCCCCGGACAGGGGTTTACTAATGAAAAACTGTTTTTT
d_gene: NA; abundance: many; v_gene: TRBV19; j_gene: TRBJ1-1; CDR3aa: CASTPRGRTGGANTEAFF; CDR3nt: TGTGCCAGTACTCCTAGGGGCCGGACGGGGGGCGCGAACACTGAAGCTTTCTTT
d_gene: NA; abundance: many; v_gene: TRBV3-1; j_gene: TRBJ2-6; CDR3aa: CASSPFHGGANVLTF; CDR3nt: TGTGCCAGCAGCCCCTTTCATGGCGGGGCCAACGTCCTGACTTTC
d_gene: NA; abundance: many; v_gene: TRBV12-3/TRBV12-4; j_gene: TRBJ2-5; CDR3aa: CASVRRGATNQETQYF; CDR3nt: TGTGCCAGCGTAAGGAGGGGGGCGACCAACCAAGAGACCCAGTACTTC
d_gene: TRBD2; abundance: NA; v_gene: TRBV20-1; j_gene: TRBJ2-1; CDR3aa: CSAGGSGNEQFF; CDR3nt: TGCAGTGCGGGCGGGAGTGGCAATGAGCAGTTCTTC